The 28 T cell receptor beta chains below were found in one sample sequenced in a study of human T cells and chemical hapten exposure. TCRdb ran MiXCR on the RACE reads and lists one entry per CDR3 protein. This table holds 35,000 to 45,000 distinct CDR3 sequences, around 12% found once. Time point in this sample: pre-sensitization, week 0. Treatment here: therapeutic diphenylcyclopropenone sensitization with weekly scalp DPC. This sample comprised whole blood, obtained in connection with sensitization to the hapten diphenylcyclopropenone (DPC). The receptors shown here come from a young woman with alopecia areata. Some clones in this sample may be carry-over from other donors' samples.

Many counts were recorded for this clonotype. The rearrangement uses TRBV14 and TRBJ2-2; 10 bases are shared with TRBD2. The V segment lost 4 bases and the J segment 5 bases; nucleotides outside the gene matches: 1. This CDR3 is 14 amino acids long. Germline CDR1 reads SGHDN; CDR2 reads FVKESK. CDR3 DNA sequence: TGTGCCAGCAGCCCAGCGGGAGGGACCGGGGAGCTGTTTTTT. Protein sequence: CASSPAGGTGELFF.

This clonotype was observed a handful of times. The rearrangement uses TRBV18 and TRBJ2-1; TRBD2 might be the D (5 bases). From germline, CDR1 is KGHSH and CDR2 LQKENI. This CDR3 has 12 amino acids. Trimming pared 4 bases from V and 15 bases from J, leaving 16 bases between. The CDR3 DNA sequence: TGTGCCAGCTCACGCCCGGACTTAGGTGTGTTCTTC. The encoded protein is CASSRPDLGVFF.

There are a few counts of this clonotype. An end of the junction does not agree with germline; a read error may underlie this. The chain couples TRBV4-1 to TRBJ2-3; D gene unclear. The CDR3 has 15 amino acids. CDR1 is MGHRA, CDR2 YSYEKL, per germline. CDR3 sequence: CASSQEGRESDTQYF. Written as DNA, the CDR3 is TGCGCCAGCAGTCAAGAAGGGCGAGAATCAGATACGCAGTATTTT.

This clonotype has a single count. The chain has TRBV9 and TRBJ2-1, with 14 bases lining up with TRBD2. With V trimmed by 4 bases and J by 9 bases, 9 bases remained unmatched. This CDR3 is 16 amino acids long. Germline lookup yields CDR1 SGDLS and CDR2 YYNGEE. CDR3 amino acids: CASSLRLAGGPIEQFF. The CDR3 DNA sequence: TGTGCCAGCAGCCTCCGACTAGCGGGAGGGCCCATTGAGCAGTTCTTC.

The table lists this clonotype with a few counts. This chain connects TRBV6-5 to TRBJ2-5; D might be TRBD2 (6 bases). This CDR3 comprises 14 residues. Germline CDR1 reads MNHEY; CDR2 reads SVGAGI. The germline V and J ends were trimmed by 6 bases and 5 bases, with 16 bases remaining between them. CDR3 in amino acids: CASSTDWGVETQYF. The CDR3 nucleotides are TGTGCCAGCAGCACAGACTGGGGGGTTGAGACCCAGTACTTC.

The sample holds a few counts of this clonotype. The chain recombines TRBV20-1 with TRBJ1-4, with a tentative D call TRBD1 (6 bases). With 5 bases removed from V and 4 bases from J, the gap between germline ends came to 14 bases. The CDR3 is made up of 14 amino acids. CDR1 DFQATT and CDR2 SNEGSKA come from the germline V gene (reference sequence). The CDR3 sequence is CSACTGTSNEKLFF. CDR3 bases: TGCAGTGCTTGTACCGGGACAAGTAATGAAAAACTGTTTTTT.

In its sample, this clonotype was seen many times. This sequence joins TRBV7-9 and TRBJ2-3; D perhaps matches TRBD2 (6 bases). CDR3 length: 19 amino acids. Trimming stripped 4 bases from V and 5 bases from J, with 28 bases between. Per the germline V gene, CDR1 is SEHNR and CDR2 is FQNEAQ (reference sequence). The DNA for the CDR3 is TGTGCCAGCAGCTCGTTCTACCGCCGGGCGGGACGTCCCGGAGATACGCAGTATTTT. Translating gives CASSSFYRRAGRPGDTQYF.

This clonotype qualifies as medium-sized. This rearrangement joins TRBV7-2 to TRBJ1-4; D not resolved. V lost 5 bases, J lost 8 bases, and 9 bases lay in between. Germline V gives CDR1 SGHTA, CDR2 FQGNSA. The CDR3 runs to 12 residues. The CDR3 bases are TGTGCCAGCAGCCCCCAAGGAGAAAAACTGTTTTTT. Translated, it gives CASSPQGEKLFF.

This clonotype has a count of ten or more. The rearrangement links TRBV28 to TRBJ2-7; D possibly corresponds to TRBD2 (6 bases). The CDR3 has 11 amino acids. Per germline, CDR1 MDHEN and CDR2 SYDVKM. V was clipped by 6 bases and J by 6 bases, with 9 bases between them. CDR3 DNA: TGTGCCAGCAGGGGGAGGAGCGAGCAGTACTTC. The encoded protein is CASRGRSEQYF.

Many counts were recorded for this clonotype. The V call is TRBV2, the J call TRBJ2-3, with 8 bases that match TRBD2. V lost 3 bases to trimming and J lost 7 bases; unmatched junction nucleotides: 6. The CDR3 runs to 14 residues. The germline CDR1 and CDR2 sequences are SNHLY and FYNNEI. The CDR3 is CASSDQSGSNTQYF. In nucleotides, the CDR3 is TGTGCCAGCAGTGATCAGAGCGGGAGTAATACGCAGTATTTT.

The chain couples TRBV30 to TRBJ1-2; TRBD1 agrees at 10 bases. The V and J ends lost 1 base and 6 bases, in that order; junction bases with no gene match: 11. Germline CDR1 GTSNPN, CDR2 SVGIG (reference sequence). This CDR3 is built from 16 residues. In DNA, the CDR3 is TGTGCCTGGAGTGCCCTTTTCGGGACAGGGGACGATGGCTACACCTTC. As protein: CAWSALFGTGDDGYTF.

This clonotype was detected ten times or more. The chain is built from TRBV7-9 and TRBJ2-3; a possible D gene is TRBD2 (6 bases). Trimming left V 5 bases short and J 7 bases short, with 37 bases between. Germline V gives CDR1 SEHNR, CDR2 FQNEAQ (reference sequence). The CDR3 has 21 residues. This CDR3 reads CASSPAIHISAGRERVNTQYF. CDR3 nucleotide sequence: TGTGCCAGCAGCCCCGCAATTCACATAAGCGCCGGACGGGAGAGGGTGAATACGCAGTATTTT.

The V and J genes are TRBV18 and TRBJ1-5, with D maybe TRBD1 (5 bases). Germline CDR1 and CDR2: KGHSH and LQKENI. Trimming cost V 6 bases and J 9 bases, with 18 bases left between them. The CDR3 runs to 14 residues. The CDR3: CASSMGRKDRPQHF. The DNA for the CDR3 is TGTGCCAGCTCCATGGGACGTAAAGACCGGCCCCAGCATTTT.

This clonotype was seen ten or more times. The V call is TRBV7-6, the J call TRBJ2-1; 7 bases line up with TRBD2. The junction had 11 bases not matched to a gene; V was cut back by 2 bases and J by 4 bases. The CDR3 runs to 17 residues. Germline-derived CDR1 and CDR2 are SGHVS and FNYEAQ. The CDR3 DNA sequence: TGTGCCAGCAGCTTATCGCTAGCGGTCCAATTTTACAATGAGCAGTTCTTC. Its protein product is CASSLSLAVQFYNEQFF.

The gene calls are TRBV7-9 and TRBJ2-4; TRBD2 aligns across 9 bases. The CDR3 spans 19 residues. The germline gives CDR1 SEHNR, CDR2 FQNEAQ (reference sequence). Unmatched junction bases numbered 10, after V lost 1 base and J lost 0 bases. CDR3 bases: TGTGCCAGCAGCTTAGTTATGTCTAGCGGGGTTCTAGCCAAAAACATTCAGTACTTC. Its translation is CASSLVMSSGVLAKNIQYF.

This clonotype was seen a few times. The V call is TRBV7-3, the J call TRBJ2-3; 14 nucleotides agree with TRBD2. V trimming: 4 bases; J trimming: 1 base; junction bases outside the gene matches: 7. The CDR3 contains 18 residues. CDR1 is SGHTA and CDR2 is FQGTGA in the germline V gene. DNA of the CDR3: TGTGCCAGCAGCTCGACTAGCGGGAGGGCCCACGGCACAGATACGCAGTATTTT. Residues: CASSSTSGRAHGTDTQYF.

The J gene is TRBJ2-5, the V gene TRBV6-2 or TRBV6-3, with D possibly called TRBD1 or TRBD2 (6 bases each). There are 14 residues in the CDR3. Trimming stripped 2 bases from V and 3 bases from J, with 10 bases between. Germline CDR1 and CDR2: MNHEY and SVGEGT. The CDR3 reads CASSYAGQEETQYF. The CDR3 DNA is TGTGCCAGCAGTTACGCGGGACAAGAAGAGACCCAGTACTTC.

This chain links TRBV7-8 with TRBJ2-2, with 7 bases fitting TRBD2. V lost 5 bases, J lost 5 bases, and 8 bases stayed unmatched. CDR3 length: 15 residues. Looked up from germline, CDR1 is SGHVS and CDR2 is FQNEAQ. The CDR3 DNA reads as TGTGCCAGCAGCCCATGGGGCGGGAGAACCGGGGAGCTGTTTTTT. This sequence encodes CASSPWGGRTGELFF.

In its sample, this clonotype was seen many times. The CDR3 DNA reads as TGCGCCAGCAGCCAAGAGGGGGGAACCTCGAGCTCCTACAATGAGCAGTTCTTC. It codes for CASSQEGGTSSSYNEQFF. The V call is TRBV4-1, the J call TRBJ2-1; tentatively, D is TRBD2 (6 bases). This CDR3 has 18 residues. Per germline, CDR1 MGHRA and CDR2 YSYEKL. Trimming pared 0 bases from V and 0 bases from J, leaving 15 bases between.

The V gene is TRBV3-1, the J gene TRBJ2-3; D is unclear. Germline-derived CDR1 and CDR2 are LGHDT and YNNKEL (reference sequence). The V and J ends lost 2 bases and 5 bases respectively, with 8 bases between them. The CDR3 spans 13 residues. CDR3 region: CASSQPRGDTQYF. The CDR3 nucleotides are TGTGCCAGCAGCCAACCAAGAGGAGATACGCAGTATTTT.

V is TRBV4-3 and J is TRBJ1-2, with D tentatively TRBD1 (6 bases). The CDR3 sequence is 15 residues long. The germline gives CDR1 LGHNA, CDR2 YSLEER. Deletions cut 1 base from V and 8 bases from J, with 17 bases between. CDR3 sequence: CASSQADRPGDGYTF. In DNA, the CDR3 is TGCGCCAGCAGCCAAGCCGACAGGCCGGGGGACGGCTACACCTTC.

This clonotype was seen repeatedly, ten times or more. The chain has TRBV20-1 and TRBJ1-6; no reliable D call. In germline, CDR1 is DFQATT, CDR2 SNEGSKA (reference sequence). This CDR3 spans 12 amino acids. Trimming pared 0 bases from V and 7 bases from J, leaving 4 bases between. The CDR3 sequence: CSAREGNSPLHF. In DNA, the CDR3 is TGCAGTGCTAGAGAAGGGAATTCACCCCTCCACTTT.

The genes are TRBV29-1 and TRBJ2-3, with a weak D call TRBD2 (5 bases). The V gene lost 6 bases and the J gene lost 4 bases, with 14 bases spanning the gap. In germline, CDR1 is SQVTM, CDR2 ANQGSEA. The CDR3 has 13 amino acids. The CDR3 is CSVLERRADTQYF. The CDR3 DNA reads as TGCAGCGTCCTTGAACGGCGGGCAGATACGCAGTATTTT.

This clonotype showed up many times. The chain has TRBV9 and TRBJ2-5; 9 nucleotides match TRBD2. V gave up 4 bases and J gave up 3 bases; unmatched junction bases: 10. This CDR3 has 16 amino acids. The germline gives CDR1 SGDLS, CDR2 YYNGEE. CDR3 nucleotide sequence: TGTGCCAGCAGCCTAAGTGGGGCGGGAGGGGAAGAGACCCAGTACTTC. Amino acids: CASSLSGAGGEETQYF.

In regard to this clonotype: With a much larger clone just one base away, this may be a read error. The rearrangement uses TRBV20-1 and TRBJ2-1; D could derive from TRBD1 or TRBD2 (6 bases each). The ends were cut back, 1 base at V and 9 bases at J, with 13 bases in the middle. Germline CDR1 reads DFQATT; CDR2 reads SNEGSKA (reference sequence). The length of the CDR3 is 13 residues. The CDR3 here is CSARVRGLGEQFF. CDR3 DNA: TGCAGTGCTAGAGTCCGGGGGCTCGGTGAGCAGTTCTTC.

This clonotype occurred many times. The genes are TRBV20-1 and TRBJ2-7; D is unresolved. V was shortened by 5 bases and J by 1 base, with 15 bases between the two germline ends. CDR1 and CDR2 from the germline V gene are DFQATT and SNEGSKA (reference sequence). The CDR3 has 14 residues. This chain's CDR3 is CSALDKSRSYEQYF. CDR3 DNA sequence: TGCAGTGCTCTCGACAAGTCGAGGTCCTACGAGCAGTACTTC.

This clonotype was recorded many times. This sequence joins TRBV10-3 and TRBJ1-2; a possible D gene is TRBD1 (6 bases). The length of the CDR3 is 13 residues. Between the trimmed V and J ends, which lost 3 bases and 8 bases, there was a span of 13 bases. Germline values: CDR1 ENHRY, CDR2 SYGVKD. The CDR3 nucleotides are TGTGCCATCAGTGATGGACAGAAAGACGGCTACACCTTC. It codes for CAISDGQKDGYTF.

Only a few counts were recorded for this clonotype. The chain has TRBV24-1 and TRBJ2-1, with D maybe TRBD1 (5 bases). V gave up 3 bases and J gave up 14 bases, with 16 bases separating them. The CDR3 contains 13 residues. Germline V gives CDR1 KGHDR, CDR2 SFDVKD. CDR3 coding DNA: TGTGCCACCAGTGATCCTGTGACAGAGGCTAAGTTCTTC. Amino acid sequence: CATSDPVTEAKFF.